The 6 T cell receptor beta chains reported below all come from one sample, sequenced in a study of OX40 agonist ivuxolimab in advanced cancers. Library construction relied on the immunoSEQ multiplex PCR assay. Drawn from immuneACCESS, this table holds only the in-frame rearrangements with V and J called that TCRdb kept. Clones are partly lost; checked studies trace under half to an unresolved V gene and leave the rest unexplained. The sample table records some 70,000 clones; under 90% of these occur just once. Clones ranked in the top ten supply 2.4% of the sample. The sample in question was CD4+ or CD8+ T cells sorted from blood, obtained in a trial of the OX40 agonist ivuxolimab. These receptors originate from an adult with an advanced solid tumor such as melanoma, head and neck, liver or kidney cancer.

V gene TRBV4-3 combines with J gene TRBJ1-1, with D possibly being TRBD1 (6 bases). The CDR3 totals 12 residues. Germline values: CDR1 LGHNA, CDR2 YSLEER. V gave up 5 bases and J gave up 4 bases, with 8 bases separating them. The chain's CDR3 is CASSGRGTEAFF. The CDR3 DNA follows: TGCGCCAGCAGCGGCAGGGGCACTGAAGCTTTCTTT.

This chain connects TRBV7-9 to TRBJ1-1; TRBD1 matches at 7 bases. V lost 5 bases to trimming and J lost 1 base; unmatched junction nucleotides: 19. The CDR3 length is 19 residues. Germline V lookup: CDR1 SEHNR, CDR2 FQNEAQ (reference sequence). The CDR3 bases are TGTGCCAGCAGCCGGAAAAGATCAGGGGGAGAGGATAAGAACACTGAAGCTTTCTTT. This translates into CASSRKRSGGEDKNTEAFF.

This clone came up a few times. V is TRBV2 and J is TRBJ2-7; 9 nucleotides align to TRBD1. The CDR3 runs 13 residues. Germline-derived CDR1 and CDR2 are SNHLY and FYNNEI. With V trimmed by 6 bases and J by 6 bases, 6 bases remained unmatched. CDR3 in DNA: TGTGCCAGCAGCGACCCGGGACAGGGCGAGCAGTACTTC. This codes for CASSDPGQGEQYF. The full variable domain, completed using reference TRBV2 and TRBJ2-7, is EPEVTQTPSHQVTQMGQEVILRCVPISNHLYFYWYRQILGQKVEFLVSFYNNEISEKSEIFDDQFSVERPDGSNFTLKIRSTKLEDSAMYFCASSDPGQGEQYFGPGTRLTVT.

The chain carries TRBV4-1 and TRBJ2-7; TRBD2 matches at 12 bases. V was clipped by 2 bases and J by 2 bases; unmatched bases: 1. This CDR3 is built from 15 residues. Germline V CDR1 and CDR2: MGHRA, YSYEKL. The CDR3 is CASSQLAGGPYEQYF. CDR3 in DNA: TGCGCCAGCAGCCAACTAGCGGGAGGGCCCTACGAGCAGTACTTC.

The sample holds a few counts of this clone. The chain recombines TRBV10-1 with TRBJ1-1; unclear D gene. The germline V gene has CDR1 WNHNN and CDR2 SYGVQD (reference sequence). Trimming removed 5 bases at V and 7 bases at J, with 2 bases between. The CDR3 is 9 residues long. The CDR3 region has the DNA TGCGCCAGCAGTATTGAAGCTTTCTTT. This translates into CASSIEAFF.

The chain combines TRBV6-1 with TRBJ1-5; D is undetermined. The germline V gene has CDR1 MNHNS and CDR2 SASEGT. The CDR3 runs to 13 residues. Trimming left V 8 bases short and J 2 bases short, with 10 bases between. CDR3 coding DNA: TGTGCCAGCCGCTTTGCGGGCAATCAGCCCCAGCATTTT. Its translation is CASRFAGNQPQHF.